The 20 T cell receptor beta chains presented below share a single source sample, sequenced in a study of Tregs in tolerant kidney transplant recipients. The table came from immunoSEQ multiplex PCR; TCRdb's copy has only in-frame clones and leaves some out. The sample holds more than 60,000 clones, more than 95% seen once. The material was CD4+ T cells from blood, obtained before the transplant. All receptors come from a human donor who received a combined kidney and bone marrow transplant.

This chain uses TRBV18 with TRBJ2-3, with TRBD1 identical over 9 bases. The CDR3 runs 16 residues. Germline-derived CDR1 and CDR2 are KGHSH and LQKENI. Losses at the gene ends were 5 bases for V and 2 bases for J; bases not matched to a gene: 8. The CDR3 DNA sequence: TGTGCCAGCTCAACCCGACAGGGGGTCTACACAGATACGCAGTATTTT. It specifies CASSTRQGVYTDTQYF.

CDR3 residues: CASRILRDTYYEQYF. CDR3 DNA sequence: TGTGCCAGCAGAATTCTCCGGGACACTTACTACGAGCAGTACTTC. The chain has TRBV6-5 and TRBJ2-7, with a tentative D call TRBD1 (6 bases). Germline-derived CDR1 and CDR2 are MNHEY and SVGAGI. Trimming removed 6 bases from V and 3 bases from J, with 18 bases in between. The CDR3 sequence is 15 residues long.

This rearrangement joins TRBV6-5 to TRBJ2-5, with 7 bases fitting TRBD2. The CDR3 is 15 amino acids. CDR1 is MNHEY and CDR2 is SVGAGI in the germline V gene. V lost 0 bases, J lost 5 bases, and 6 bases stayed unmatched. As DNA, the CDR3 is TGTGCCAGCAGTTACTCTTCGGGGCGGGGGGAGACCCAGTACTTC. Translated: CASSYSSGRGETQYF.

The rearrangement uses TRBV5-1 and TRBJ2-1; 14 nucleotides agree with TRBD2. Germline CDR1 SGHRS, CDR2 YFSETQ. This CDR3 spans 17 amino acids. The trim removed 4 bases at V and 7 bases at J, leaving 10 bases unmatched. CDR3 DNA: TGCGCCAGCAGCCCCCCCGGACTAGCGGGGGGCCAGAATGAGCAGTTCTTC. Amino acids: CASSPPGLAGGQNEQFF.

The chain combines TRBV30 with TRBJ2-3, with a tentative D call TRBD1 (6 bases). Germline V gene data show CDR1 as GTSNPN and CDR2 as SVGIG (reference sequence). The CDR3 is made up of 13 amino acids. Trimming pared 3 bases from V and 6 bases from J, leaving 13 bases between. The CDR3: CAWSSDRNDTQYF. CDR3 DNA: TGTGCCTGGAGCTCCGACAGGAACGATACGCAGTATTTT. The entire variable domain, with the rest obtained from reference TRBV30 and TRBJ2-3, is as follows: SQTIHQWPATLVQPVGSPLSLECTVEGTSNPNLYWYRQAAGRGLQLLFYSVGIGQISSEVPQNLSASRPQDRQFILSSKKLLLSDSGFYLCAWSSDRNDTQYFGPGTRLTVL.

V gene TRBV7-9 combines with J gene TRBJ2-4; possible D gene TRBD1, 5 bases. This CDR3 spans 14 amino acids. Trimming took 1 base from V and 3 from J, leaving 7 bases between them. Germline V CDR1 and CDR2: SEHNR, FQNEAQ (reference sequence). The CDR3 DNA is TGTGCCAGCAGCTTAGTCAGGGACAAAAACATTCAGTACTTC. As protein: CASSLVRDKNIQYF.

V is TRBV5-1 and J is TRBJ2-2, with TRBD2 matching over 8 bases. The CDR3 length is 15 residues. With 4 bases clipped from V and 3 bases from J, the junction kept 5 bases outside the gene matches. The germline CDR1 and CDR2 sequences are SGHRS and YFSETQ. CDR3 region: CASSPAGGHTGELFF. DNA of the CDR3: TGCGCCAGCAGCCCGGCGGGGGGCCACACCGGGGAGCTGTTTTTT.

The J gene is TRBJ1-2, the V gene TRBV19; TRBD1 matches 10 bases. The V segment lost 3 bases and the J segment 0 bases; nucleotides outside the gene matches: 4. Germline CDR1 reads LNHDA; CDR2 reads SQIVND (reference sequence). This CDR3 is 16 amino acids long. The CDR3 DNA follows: TGTGCCAGTAGTATGACAGGGGGCAGAGCTAACTATGGCTACACCTTC. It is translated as CASSMTGGRANYGYTF.

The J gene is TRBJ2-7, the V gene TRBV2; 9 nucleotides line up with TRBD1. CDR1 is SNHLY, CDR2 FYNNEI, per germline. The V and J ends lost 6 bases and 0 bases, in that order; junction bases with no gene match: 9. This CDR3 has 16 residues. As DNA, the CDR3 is TGTGCCAGCAGGGGACAGGGACGAGGTAGCTCCTACGAGCAGTACTTC. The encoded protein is CASRGQGRGSSYEQYF. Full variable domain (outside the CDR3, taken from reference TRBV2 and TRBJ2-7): EPEVTQTPSHQVTQMGQEVILRCVPISNHLYFYWYRQILGQKVEFLVSFYNNEISEKSEIFDDQFSVERPDGSNFTLKIRSTKLEDSAMYFCASRGQGRGSSYEQYFGPGTRLTVT.

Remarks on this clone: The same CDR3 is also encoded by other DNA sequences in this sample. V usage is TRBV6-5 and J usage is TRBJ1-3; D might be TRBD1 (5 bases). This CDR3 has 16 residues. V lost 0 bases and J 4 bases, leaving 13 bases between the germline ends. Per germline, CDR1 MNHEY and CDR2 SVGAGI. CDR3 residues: CASSYSKRGGGNTIYF. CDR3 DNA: TGTGCCAGCAGTTACTCGAAAAGGGGAGGAGGAAACACCATATATTTT.

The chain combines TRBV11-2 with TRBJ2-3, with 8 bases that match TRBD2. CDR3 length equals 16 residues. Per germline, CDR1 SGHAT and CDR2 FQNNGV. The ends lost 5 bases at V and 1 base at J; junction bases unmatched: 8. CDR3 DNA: TGTGCCAGCAGCCTCGCGGCGGGGGGCCGCACAGATACGCAGTATTTT. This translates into CASSLAAGGRTDTQYF.

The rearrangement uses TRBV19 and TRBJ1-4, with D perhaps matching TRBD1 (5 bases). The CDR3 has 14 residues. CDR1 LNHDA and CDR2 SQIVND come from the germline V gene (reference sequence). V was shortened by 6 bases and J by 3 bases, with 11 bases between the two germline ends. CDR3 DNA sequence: TGTGCCAGTAGGAGGGGACTGCCTAATGAAAAACTGTTTTTT. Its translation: CASRRGLPNEKLFF. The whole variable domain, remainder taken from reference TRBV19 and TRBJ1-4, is DGGITQSPKYLFRKEGQNVTLSCEQNLNHDAMYWYRQDPGQGLRLIYYSQIVNDFQKGDIAEGYSVSREKKESFPLTVTSAQKNPTAFYLCASRRGLPNEKLFFGSGTQLSVL.

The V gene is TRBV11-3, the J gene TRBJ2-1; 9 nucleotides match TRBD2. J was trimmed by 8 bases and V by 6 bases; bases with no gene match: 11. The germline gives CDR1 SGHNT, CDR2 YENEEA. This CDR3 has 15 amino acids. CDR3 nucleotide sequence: TGTGCCAGCAGGAGAGGGACTAGCCTGTTCGATGAGCAGTTCTTC. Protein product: CASRRGTSLFDEQFF.

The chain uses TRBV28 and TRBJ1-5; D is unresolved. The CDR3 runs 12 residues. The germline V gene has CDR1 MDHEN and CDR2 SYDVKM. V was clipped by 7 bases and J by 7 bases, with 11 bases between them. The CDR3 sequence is CASNIVEQPQHF. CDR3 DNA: TGTGCCAGCAATATTGTGGAGCAGCCCCAGCATTTT.

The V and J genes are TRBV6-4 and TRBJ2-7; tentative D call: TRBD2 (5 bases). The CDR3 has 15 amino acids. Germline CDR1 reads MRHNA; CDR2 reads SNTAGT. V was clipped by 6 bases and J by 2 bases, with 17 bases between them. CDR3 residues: CASSAAAGPAYEQYF. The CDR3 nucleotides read TGTGCCAGCAGCGCCGCGGCGGGCCCCGCCTACGAGCAGTACTTC.

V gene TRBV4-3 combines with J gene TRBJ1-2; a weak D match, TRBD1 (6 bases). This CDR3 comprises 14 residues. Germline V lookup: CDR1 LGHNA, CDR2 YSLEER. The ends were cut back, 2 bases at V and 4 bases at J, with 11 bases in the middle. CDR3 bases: TGCGCCAGCAGCCAACAGACAGGCCTCTATGGCTACACCTTC. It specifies CASSQQTGLYGYTF.

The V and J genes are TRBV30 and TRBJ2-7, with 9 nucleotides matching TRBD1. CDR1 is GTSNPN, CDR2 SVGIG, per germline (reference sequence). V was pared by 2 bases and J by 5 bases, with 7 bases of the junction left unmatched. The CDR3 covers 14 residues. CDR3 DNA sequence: TGTGCCTGGAGTTGGTGGGACAGGGCTAACGAGCAGTACTTC. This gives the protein CAWSWWDRANEQYF.

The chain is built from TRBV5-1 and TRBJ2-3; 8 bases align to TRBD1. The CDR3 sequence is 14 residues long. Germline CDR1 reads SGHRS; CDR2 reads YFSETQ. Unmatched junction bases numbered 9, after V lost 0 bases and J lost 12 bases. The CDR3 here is CASSLGTAGTGQYF. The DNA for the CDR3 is TGCGCCAGCAGCTTGGGGACCGCCGGGACAGGACAGTATTTT.

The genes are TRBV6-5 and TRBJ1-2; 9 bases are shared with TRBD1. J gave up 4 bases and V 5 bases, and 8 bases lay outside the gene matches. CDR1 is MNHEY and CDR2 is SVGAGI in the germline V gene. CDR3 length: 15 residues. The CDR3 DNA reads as TGTGCCAGCAGTAGAGGACAGGGGAGATCCTATGGCTACACCTTC. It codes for CASSRGQGRSYGYTF.

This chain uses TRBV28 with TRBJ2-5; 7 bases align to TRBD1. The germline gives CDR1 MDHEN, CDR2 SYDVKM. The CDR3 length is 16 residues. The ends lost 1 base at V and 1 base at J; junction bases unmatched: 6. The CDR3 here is CASSLSRGTLQETQYF. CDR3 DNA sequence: TGTGCCAGCAGTTTATCCAGGGGGACCCTCCAAGAGACCCAGTACTTC.